This T cell receptor beta chain emerged from a study of blood T cell repertoires in COVID-19. Study overall: There were acute and convalescent COVID-19 samples, and they came from the United States, Italy and Spain. Nucleic acid was either cDNA or gDNA, and it came from T cells, B-cell-depleted T cells, or PBMCs.

Original data processing: Reference gene primer amplification gave estimated nucleated cell counts. Produced via immunoSEQ multiplex PCR; TCRdb's table is partial and in-frame only. V, J and clone size were drawn from that table, and D and trimming were deduced from the DNA. This sample has some 200,000 clones, with roughly 81% found just once. V lost 6 bases, J lost 2 bases, and 13 bases lay in between. There are 13 residues in the CDR3. Germline lookup yields CDR1 SQVTM and CDR2 ANQGSEA. This chain joins TRBV29-1 and TRBJ1-1; maybe TRBD1 (6 bases). Specimen: peripheral blood. This clonotype was sampled from a woman aged 45-65 years with active or convalescent COVID-19. The CDR3 DNA reads as TGCAGCGTGACACAGGGCCGCAACACTGAAGCTTTCTTT. This gives the protein CSVTQGRNTEAFF. Supplemented by reference TRBV29-1 and TRBJ1-1, the full variable domain reads SAVISQKPSRDICQRGTSLTIQCQVDSQVTMMFWYRQQPGQSLTLIATANQGSEATYESGFVIDKFPISRPNLTFSTLTVSNMSPEDSSIYLCSVTQGRNTEAFFGQGTRLTVV.